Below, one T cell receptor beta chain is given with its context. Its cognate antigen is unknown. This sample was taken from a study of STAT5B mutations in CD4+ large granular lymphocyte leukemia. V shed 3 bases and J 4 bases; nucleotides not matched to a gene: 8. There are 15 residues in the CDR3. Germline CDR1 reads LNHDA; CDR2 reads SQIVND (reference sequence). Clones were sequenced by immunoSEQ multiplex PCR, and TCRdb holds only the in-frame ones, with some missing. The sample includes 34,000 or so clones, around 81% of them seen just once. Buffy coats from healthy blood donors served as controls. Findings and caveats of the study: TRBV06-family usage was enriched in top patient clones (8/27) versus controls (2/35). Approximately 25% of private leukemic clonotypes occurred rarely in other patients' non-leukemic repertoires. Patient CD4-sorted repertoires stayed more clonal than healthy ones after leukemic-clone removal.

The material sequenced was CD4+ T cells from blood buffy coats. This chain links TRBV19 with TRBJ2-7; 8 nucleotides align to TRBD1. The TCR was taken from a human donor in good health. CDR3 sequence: CASSMVGQGKYEQYF. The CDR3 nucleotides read TGTGCCAGTAGTATGGTAGGACAGGGAAAGTACGAGCAGTACTTC.